The T cell receptor (beta chain) under discussion was sequenced for a study of T cell responses to AZD1222 COVID-19 vaccine. Study-level findings and limits: Scientists sampled the repertoires only once the peak T cell response had passed.

In its sample, this clone was seen once. Its antigen is unknown. Clones were read by immunoSEQ multiplex PCR, and TCRdb kept only the in-frame ones, dropping some. The data show over 90,000 clones, 90% seen once. This CDR3 spans 18 amino acids. Germline trimming cut 3 bases from V and 5 bases from J; bases unmatched to any gene: 14. The V gene's germline CDR1 is MNHEY and CDR2 SMNVEV (reference sequence). Sequenced here: peripheral blood, sampled on day 0 of AZD1222 vaccination. V gene TRBV27 combines with J gene TRBJ1-1, with TRBD1 matching over 11 bases. The TCR sequence derives from an adult in good health. The CDR3 loop reads CASSFRWTGGFIGTEAFF. CDR3 DNA sequence: TGTGCCAGCAGTTTCCGCTGGACAGGGGGCTTCATCGGGACTGAAGCTTTCTTT.